This T cell receptor beta chain derives from a study of human T cells and chemical hapten exposure (dated by TCRdb to about 2021). Turning to the overall study: For sensitization, 2% DPC in acetone was applied to an approximately 2 cm by approximately 2 cm area of upper inner arm skin. Alopecia areata with under or over 50% scalp involvement, alopecia totalis and alopecia universalis were represented in the patient cohort, which was mostly female. The libraries were sequenced as a pool, and the TCR yield per sample differed mostly because of small variations in library volumes within the pool. Patch tests used Finn chambers with 0.01% DPC on the upper back, scored after 6 days by International Contact Dermatitis Research Group standards. Peripheral blood TCR repertoire changes were tracked in vivo in alopecia patients during primary and secondary sensitization to the hapten diphenylcyclopropenone (DPC). Blood samples were taken from patients before sensitization (week 0) and then at 2, 6 and about 24 weeks after DPC sensitization. Throughout the approximately 22-week study period, patients were also given weekly therapeutic DPC doses on the scalp. For TCR sequencing, blood came from 25 to 35 alopecia patients at anywhere from one to four time points (pre-sensitization, 2, 6 and 24 weeks). General findings and caveats noted by the study authors: Repeated subsampling changed both the strength of the expansion versus patch-test correlation and the threshold at which the correlation became significant. Because every patient had alopecia, a presumed autoimmune disease, the patients' immune response might differ from that of healthy individuals. A positive correlation was found between the number of PT1 expanded TCRs and patch test score, with significance reached at thresholds 8, 16 and 32 but not 4. Significantly more large CDR3 similarity clusters were formed by expanded TCRs than by pre-sensitization or healthy control sets, consistent with antigen-driven responses. DPC sensitization did not change how many TCRs were above 1 in 1000 frequency, and no evidence was found of alterations in global repertoire structure.

The table lists this clonotype with many counts. Its antigen is not yet known. The input lacks base qualities; no much larger clone sits a single base away. Interpreted using the paper, the time point label stands for: pre-sensitization, week 0. The intended sense of this specimen's treatment or condition label: therapeutic diphenylcyclopropenone sensitization with weekly scalp DPC. At each patch-test visit, blood was drawn before the patch test was applied. To be eligible, patients had to be aged 18 to 70, diagnosed with alopecia and judged suitable for DPC therapy, while pregnant patients were excluded. Total RNA was extracted from unfractionated whole blood collected in Tempus Blood RNA tubes. The CDR3 sequence holds 15 residues, the cysteine and phenylalanine included. Kept here is only the CDR3 DNA, which spans 45 bases and is read in frame from base 1. Trimming at the junction amounts to 4 bases on V and 2 bases on J, and the germline ends lie 11 bases apart. CDR1 and CDR2 (SGHTA, FQGNSA) derive from the germline V gene.

The receptor library was made with RACE. The sequencer listed for this sample is NextSeq 500. During library preparation, unique molecular identifiers were attached to individual cDNA molecules so that TCRs could be counted quantitatively and reproducibly. Each blood RNA sample was used to sequence both TCR alpha and TCR beta chains. The paper's data handling went like this. Samples had a median of roughly 99,000 TCRs, with a range from roughly 20,000 to 700,000. The Decombinator software suite was used to annotate V, J and CDR3 in the TCR reads. Every sample was subsampled to the same number of TCRs (28,000) for the PS versus PT1 abundance plots. Expanded TCRs were defined as absent before sensitization and observed at least eight times at the 2-week time point. Clones were called with MiXCR by TCRdb after fastp trimmed the public reads at Q25, and only in-frame beta chains were retained. Rows merge per CDR3 protein into single entries with the most common DNA and genes. TCRdb's processing, not the authors', yielded these V and J calls. This sample lists over 300,000 distinct CDR3 sequences; 5% to 6.5% were detected once. The ten largest clones take up around 2.6% of the sample.

This receptor chain uses TRBV7-2 and TRBJ1-4; the D gene is perhaps TRBD1, on 5 matching bases. The clonotype comes from a woman between 50 and 59 years old with alopecia areata. Some clones in this sample may be carry-over from other donors' samples. The input for sequencing was whole blood, taken in connection with sensitization to the hapten diphenylcyclopropenone (DPC). This receptor has the CDR3 CASSSRVQTNEKLFF. The nucleotide sequence reads TGTGCCAGCAGCTCCAGGGTCCAGACTAATGAAAAACTGTTTTTT.